A selection of T cell receptor beta chains follows, all from one sample in a study of response to subunit inactivated influenza vaccine. TCRdb itself ran the RT-PCR reads through MiXCR, one entry per CDR3 protein. The sample shows some 550,000 distinct CDR3 sequences, less than 25% of them seen only once. These data were also filed under a second study, of T cells expressing NK-cell markers.

The specimen comprised CD4+ T cells sorted from PBMCs, sampled 11 to 12 days after vaccination. The source is a man aged 50 or older who received an inactivated influenza vaccine. CDR3s include the opening cysteine and the closing phenylalanine or tryptophan. Each record gives: J gene, clone size, D gene, V gene, CDR3 protein, CDR3 DNA. D genes are given only for firm matches. Rows give clone size only sometimes, using once, few, many, or a class for an expanded clone.

TRBJ2-5,few,TRBD1,TRBV5-1,CASSYADRDQETQYF,TGCGCCAGCAGCTACGCCGACAGGGACCAAGAGACCCAGTACTTC
TRBJ1-2,once,.,TRBV29-1,CSVVGPGRNGYTF,TGCAGCGTTGTTGGGCCAGGGCGGAATGGCTACACCTTC
TRBJ2-2,.,TRBD1,TRBV15,CATSLTGDGELFF,TGTGCCACCAGCCTGACAGGGGACGGGGAGCTGTTTTTT
TRBJ1-3,few,.,TRBV12-3/TRBV12-4,CASSLRRRAGNTIYF,TGTGCCAGCAGTTTACGCCGGAGGGCCGGCAACACCATATATTTT
TRBJ2-1,.,TRBD1,TRBV10-3,CAISRDSFEQFF,TGTGCCATCAGCCGGGACAGTTTTGAGCAGTTCTTC
TRBJ2-5,few,TRBD2,TRBV20-1,CSARRSSGRVQETQYF,TGCAGTGCTAGAAGGTCTAGCGGGAGGGTCCAAGAGACCCAGTACTTC
TRBJ2-7,few,.,TRBV15,CATSKDKSYEQYF,TGTGCCACCAGCAAGGACAAGAGCTACGAGCAGTACTTC
TRBJ2-1,.,.,TRBV10-3,CAIRDLNEQFF,TGTGCCATCAGGGACTTAAATGAGCAGTTCTTC
TRBJ2-5,few,.,TRBV12-3/TRBV12-4,CASSPRKPPETQYF,TGTGCCAGCAGTCCCCGAAAGCCTCCAGAGACCCAGTACTTC
TRBJ2-7,few,TRBD2,TRBV24-1,CATSTAGGYEQYF,TGTGCCACCAGTACGGCGGGGGGCTACGAGCAGTACTTC
TRBJ2-5,few,.,TRBV4-2,CASSQDGVATGETQYF,TGTGCCAGCAGCCAAGACGGCGTCGCCACAGGGGAGACCCAGTACTTC
TRBJ2-3,.,.,TRBV5-8,CASSPQGYDTQYF,TGTGCCAGCAGTCCTCAGGGGTACGATACGCAGTATTTT
TRBJ1-4,few,TRBD1,TRBV2,CASKGQGAQGEKLFF,TGTGCCAGCAAAGGACAGGGGGCGCAGGGGGAAAAACTGTTTTTT
TRBJ2-1,few,.,TRBV20-1,CSASNGPFYNEQFF,TGCAGTGCTAGCAACGGGCCCTTCTACAATGAGCAGTTCTTC
TRBJ2-7,.,.,TRBV18,CASSPVLNEQYF,TGTGCCAGCTCACCTGTTCTAAACGAGCAGTACTTC
TRBJ1-4,few,.,TRBV6-2/TRBV6-3,CASRTVATNEKLFF,TGTGCCAGCAGGACGGTTGCAACTAATGAAAAACTGTTTTTT
TRBJ2-7,.,.,TRBV6-2/TRBV6-3,CASSYPLGRSYEQYF,TGTGCCAGCAGTTACCCTTTGGGCCGCTCCTACGAGCAGTACTTC
TRBJ1-6,.,TRBD1,TRBV4-2,CASSQDLAGGYSPLHF,TGTGCCAGCAGCCAAGACCTAGCAGGGGGATATTCACCCCTCCACTTT
TRBJ2-7,many,.,TRBV7-9,CASSPGLYFYEQYF,TGTGCCAGCAGCCCGGGACTTTACTTCTACGAGCAGTACTTC
TRBJ1-5,once,TRBD1,TRBV28,CASSPWTGASNQPQHF,TGTGCCAGCAGTCCTTGGACAGGGGCTAGCAATCAGCCCCAGCATTTT
TRBJ2-7,once,TRBD1,TRBV6-5,CASSYTGTGGYEQYF,TGTGCCAGCAGTTACACCGGGACAGGGGGCTACGAGCAGTACTTC
TRBJ2-1,few,.,TRBV11-2,CASSHRRYNEQFF,TGTGCCAGCAGCCACCGTAGGTACAATGAGCAGTTCTTC
TRBJ2-7,.,TRBD1,TRBV6-1,CASSERYHGQGEDYEQYF,TGTGCCAGCAGTGAACGCTACCATGGACAGGGGGAGGACTACGAGCAGTACTTC
TRBJ2-2,.,.,TRBV7-2,CASSLRIAGTGELFF,TGTGCCAGCAGCCTCAGAATAGCAGGGACAGGGGAGCTGTTTTTT
TRBJ2-5,.,.,TRBV2,CASMAVGETQYF,TGTGCCAGCATGGCGGTCGGAGAGACCCAGTACTTC
TRBJ2-7,.,.,TRBV9,CASGSPAGQLSYEQYF,TGTGCCAGCGGATCCCCGGCCGGACAGCTCTCCTACGAGCAGTACTTC
TRBJ2-1,.,.,TRBV20-1,CSASNAGSSYNEQFF,TGCAGTGCTAGTAATGCGGGCAGCTCCTACAATGAGCAGTTCTTC
TRBJ2-7,.,.,TRBV7-9,CASSYPSEAGKYF,TGTGCCAGCAGCTACCCCTCCGAGGCGGGGAAGTACTTC
TRBJ2-7,many,.,TRBV5-1,CASSLGTYEQYF,TGTGCCAGCAGCTTAGGGACTTACGAGCAGTACTTC
TRBJ1-1,few,TRBD1,TRBV7-6,CASSGGGGTANTEAFF,TGTGCCAGCAGCGGGGGCGGGGGGACAGCTAACACTGAAGCTTTCTTT
TRBJ2-5,few,TRBD1,TRBV7-8,CASSIDREGTQYF,TGTGCCAGCAGCATAGACAGGGAAGGGACCCAGTACTTC
TRBJ2-3,many,TRBD1,TRBV7-2,CASSLTGLDTQYF,TGTGCCAGCAGCCTGACAGGGTTAGATACGCAGTATTTT
TRBJ2-7,.,.,TRBV7-2,CASSPQRTVYEQYF,TGTGCCAGCAGCCCCCAGAGGACAGTCTACGAGCAGTACTTC
TRBJ2-3,.,TRBD2,TRBV7-6,CASSRLAGGKGDTHYF,TGTGCCAGCAGTAGACTAGCGGGAGGGAAGGGCGATACGCATTATTTT
TRBJ2-7,.,.,TRBV28,CASSLFHRAYEQYF,TGTGCCAGCAGTTTATTTCACAGGGCCTACGAGCAGTACTTC
TRBJ1-6,few,.,TRBV5-1,CASSLEYPNSPLHF,TGCGCCAGCAGCTTGGAATACCCCAATTCACCCCTCCACTTT
TRBJ2-7,.,.,TRBV4-3,CASSRTGAGVYEQYF,TGCGCCAGCAGCCGCACCGGGGCAGGCGTTTACGAGCAGTACTTC
TRBJ1-5,.,TRBD1,TRBV4-3,CASSQVHLLTGGNQPQHF,TGCGCCAGCAGCCAAGTGCATCTGCTGACAGGGGGAAATCAGCCCCAGCATTTT
TRBJ2-3,.,TRBD1,TRBV11-2,CASSLKPGQGDTQYF,TGTGCCAGCAGCTTAAAACCGGGACAGGGAGATACGCAGTATTTT
TRBJ1-1,.,TRBD1,TRBV3-1,CASSQRDRVEGNTEAFF,TGTGCCAGCAGCCAAAGGGACAGGGTAGAGGGGAACACTGAAGCTTTCTTT
TRBJ2-7,few,.,TRBV6-5,CASSYSKQGYYEQYF,TGTGCCAGCAGTTACTCGAAGCAGGGGTACTACGAGCAGTACTTC
TRBJ2-7,.,.,TRBV20-1,CSARDLARPPTYEQYF,TGCAGTGCTAGAGATTTGGCGAGGCCCCCTACCTACGAGCAGTACTTC
TRBJ2-5,.,.,TRBV3-1,CASSQDAAGVTQYF,TGTGCCAGCAGCCAAGATGCGGCAGGGGTGACCCAGTACTTC
TRBJ1-1,few,.,TRBV12-3/TRBV12-4,CASSLDGTPNTEAFF,TGTGCCAGCAGTTTAGATGGGACACCGAACACTGAAGCTTTCTTT
TRBJ1-1,.,.,TRBV7-8,CASSRTGKMKAFF,TGTGCCAGCAGCCGCACAGGGAAGATGAAAGCTTTCTTT
TRBJ2-3,.,.,TRBV6-5,CASSYSHSGGTDTQYF,TGTGCCAGCAGTTACTCTCATTCAGGGGGCACAGATACGCAGTATTTT
TRBJ2-5,.,.,TRBV5-1,CASSLAGRNQETQYF,TGCGCCAGCAGCTTGGCCGGACGGAACCAAGAGACCCAGTACTTC
TRBJ1-2,.,.,TRBV10-3,CAINREIGYGYTF,TGTGCCATCAATCGGGAAATAGGTTATGGCTACACCTTC
TRBJ2-7,few,.,TRBV7-9,CASSSDLPASKQYF,TGTGCCAGCAGCTCGGACTTACCCGCCTCCAAGCAGTACTTC
TRBJ2-7,many,TRBD1,TRBV7-6,CASSLEGQSYEQYF,TGTGCCAGCAGCTTAGAGGGACAGTCCTACGAGCAGTACTTC
TRBJ2-2,few,TRBD2,TRBV10-2,CASIVAGEVTGELFF,TGCGCCAGCATAGTAGCGGGAGAGGTTACCGGGGAGCTGTTTTTT
TRBJ2-1,few,TRBD2,TRBV27,CASRVGLAGASSYNEQFF,TGTGCCAGCAGGGTGGGACTAGCGGGGGCGAGCTCCTACAATGAGCAGTTCTTC
TRBJ2-1,few,TRBD2,TRBV9,CASSGGLAADEQFF,TGTGCCAGCAGCGGGGGACTAGCTGCGGATGAGCAGTTCTTC
TRBJ2-3,few,TRBD1,TRBV28,CASSSVGQGASTQYF,TGTGCCAGCAGTTCGGTCGGACAGGGGGCGAGTACGCAGTATTTT
TRBJ1-6,.,.,TRBV6-2/TRBV6-3,CASSYRGKDSPLHF,TGTGCCAGCAGTTACAGGGGAAAGGATTCACCCCTCCACTTT
TRBJ2-7,.,.,TRBV29-1,CSVSPGLSSYEQYF,TGCAGCGTATCACCGGGACTCAGCTCCTACGAGCAGTACTTC
TRBJ2-1,many,TRBD2,TRBV7-7,CASSLIGTSTNEQFF,TGTGCCAGCAGTTTAATCGGGACTAGCACCAATGAGCAGTTCTTC
TRBJ2-3,many,.,TRBV5-1,CASSLVHGVSDTQYF,TGCGCCAGCAGCTTGGTTCACGGGGTTTCAGATACGCAGTATTTT
TRBJ2-5,many,TRBD2,TRBV6-5,CASSYSPGAGWETQYF,TGTGCCAGCAGTTACTCCCCGGGAGCGGGGTGGGAGACCCAGTACTTC
TRBJ2-3,.,.,TRBV4-1,CASSQAEKGGADTQYF,TGCGCCAGCAGCCAAGCCGAAAAGGGTGGCGCAGATACGCAGTATTTT